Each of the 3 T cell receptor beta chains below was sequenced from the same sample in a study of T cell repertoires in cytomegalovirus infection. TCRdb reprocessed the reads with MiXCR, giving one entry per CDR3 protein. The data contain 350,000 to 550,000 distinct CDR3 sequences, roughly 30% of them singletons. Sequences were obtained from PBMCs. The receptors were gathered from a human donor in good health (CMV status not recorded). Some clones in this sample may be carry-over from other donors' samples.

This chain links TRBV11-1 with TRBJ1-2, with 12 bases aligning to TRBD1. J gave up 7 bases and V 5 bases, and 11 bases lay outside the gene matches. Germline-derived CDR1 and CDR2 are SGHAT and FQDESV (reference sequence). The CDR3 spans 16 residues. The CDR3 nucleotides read TGTGCCAGCAGCCCCGGGACAGGGGGCGCTTTTGGTGGCTACACCTTC. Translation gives CASSPGTGGAFGGYTF.

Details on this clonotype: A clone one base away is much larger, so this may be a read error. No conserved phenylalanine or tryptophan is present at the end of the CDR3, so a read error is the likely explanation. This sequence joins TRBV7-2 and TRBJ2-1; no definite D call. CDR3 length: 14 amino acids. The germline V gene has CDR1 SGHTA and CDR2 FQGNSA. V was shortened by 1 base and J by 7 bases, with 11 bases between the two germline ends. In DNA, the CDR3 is TGTGCCAGCAGCTTAGTTGGAACAGTTAATGAGCAGTTCTTA. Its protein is CASSLVGTVNEQFL.

CDR3 sequence (DNA): TGTGCCAGCAGCTTAGTAGCGGGGCTTGAGCAGTACTTC. Translation gives CASSLVAGLEQYF. The chain is built from TRBV11-2 and TRBJ2-7; 8 bases fit TRBD2. Germline lookup yields CDR1 SGHAT and CDR2 FQNNGV. V shed 1 base, J shed 7 bases, and the junction held 3 bases outside the gene matches. CDR3 length: 13 residues. The full variable domain, its missing parts supplied by reference TRBV11-2 and TRBJ2-7, is EAGVAQSPRYKIIEKRQSVAFWCNPISGHATLYWYQQILGQGPKLLIQFQNNGVVDDSQLPKDRFSAERLKGVDSTLKIQPAKLEDSAVYLCASSLVAGLEQYFGPGTRLTVT.